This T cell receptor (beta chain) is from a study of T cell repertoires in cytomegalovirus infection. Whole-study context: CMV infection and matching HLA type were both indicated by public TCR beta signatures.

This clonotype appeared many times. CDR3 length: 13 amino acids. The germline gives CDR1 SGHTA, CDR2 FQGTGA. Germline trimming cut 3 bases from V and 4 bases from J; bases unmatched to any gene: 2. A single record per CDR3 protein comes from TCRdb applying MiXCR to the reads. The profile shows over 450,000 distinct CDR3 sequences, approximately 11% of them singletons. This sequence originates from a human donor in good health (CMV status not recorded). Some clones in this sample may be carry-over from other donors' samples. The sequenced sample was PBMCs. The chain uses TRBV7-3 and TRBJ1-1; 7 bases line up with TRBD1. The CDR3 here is CASSFGTATEAFF. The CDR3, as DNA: TGTGCCAGCAGCTTCGGGACAGCCACTGAAGCTTTCTTT.